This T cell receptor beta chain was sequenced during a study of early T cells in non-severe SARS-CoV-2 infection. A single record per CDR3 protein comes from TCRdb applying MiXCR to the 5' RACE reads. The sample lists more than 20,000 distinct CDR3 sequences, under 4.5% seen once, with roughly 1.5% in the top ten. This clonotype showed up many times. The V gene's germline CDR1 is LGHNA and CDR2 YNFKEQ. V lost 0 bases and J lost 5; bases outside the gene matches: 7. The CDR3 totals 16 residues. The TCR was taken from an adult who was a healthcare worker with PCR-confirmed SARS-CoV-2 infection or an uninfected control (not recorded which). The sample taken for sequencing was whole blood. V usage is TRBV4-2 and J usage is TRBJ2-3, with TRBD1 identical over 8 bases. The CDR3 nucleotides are TGTGCCAGCAGCCAAGAAGGGGCACAGGGGGGAGATACGCAGTATTTT. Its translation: CASSQEGAQGGDTQYF.